This T cell receptor (beta chain) was retrieved from a study of shared clonotypes between healthy human individuals. Profiled with immunoSEQ multiplex PCR; TCRdb holds only in-frame clones, not every one. The sample lists about 1 million clones, about 70% occurring once. This CDR3 is built from 16 residues. Looked up from germline, CDR1 is MNHNS and CDR2 is SASEGT. V was pared by 0 bases and J by 5 bases, with 16 bases between. This chain connects TRBV6-1 to TRBJ2-5, with D possibly TRBD2 on 5 matching bases. Input material: memory CD4+ T cells sorted from blood. As to subset: CD45RA-negative fraction. The receptor's source is a man between 18 and 35 years old in good health. CDR3 region: CASSEAVAGFGETQYF. The CDR3 bases are TGTGCCAGCAGTGAAGCGGTGGCGGGCTTCGGGGAGACCCAGTACTTC.